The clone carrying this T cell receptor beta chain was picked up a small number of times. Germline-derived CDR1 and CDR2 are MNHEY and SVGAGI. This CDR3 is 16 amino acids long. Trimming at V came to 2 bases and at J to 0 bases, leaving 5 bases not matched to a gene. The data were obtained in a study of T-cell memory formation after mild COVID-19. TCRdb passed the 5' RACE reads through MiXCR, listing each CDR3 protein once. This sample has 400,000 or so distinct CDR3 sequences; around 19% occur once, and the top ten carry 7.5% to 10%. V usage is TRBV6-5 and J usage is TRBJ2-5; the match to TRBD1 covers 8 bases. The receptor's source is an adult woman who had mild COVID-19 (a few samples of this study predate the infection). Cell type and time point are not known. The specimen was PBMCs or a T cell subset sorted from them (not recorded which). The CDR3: CASSYGQGANQETQYF. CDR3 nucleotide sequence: TGTGCCAGCAGTTACGGTCAGGGGGCGAACCAAGAGACCCAGTACTTC.